These 30 T cell receptor beta chains share one sample of origin, sequenced in a study of TIL therapy for anti-PD-1-resistant metastatic lung cancer. Time point: pre-treatment sample, taken before nivolumab and TIL therapy. Sequencing used immunoSEQ v3. Data came from immunoSEQ multiplex PCR; TCRdb stores just in-frame clones and leaves some out. The sample holds more than 45,000 clones, roughly 87% seen once. The source material was blood, sampled at baseline. These receptors all stem from a person aged 25-80 years with non-small cell lung cancer.

This chain uses TRBV12-5 with TRBJ1-6; 9 nucleotides line up with TRBD1. From germline, CDR1 is LGHNT and CDR2 FRNRAP. V was pared by 1 base and J by 10 bases, with 8 bases of the junction left unmatched. This CDR3 is 16 amino acids long. Written as DNA, the CDR3 is TGTGCTAGTGGTTTGGGTCCACAGGGGGCGAGGTCACCCCTCCACTTT. Translating gives CASGLGPQGARSPLHF.

The V call is TRBV5-1, the J call TRBJ1-2, with 7 nucleotides matching TRBD1. This CDR3 has 15 amino acids. V was clipped by 3 bases and J by 8 bases; unmatched bases: 13. In germline, CDR1 is SGHRS, CDR2 YFSETQ. CDR3 loop: CASSSGTARPEGYTF. CDR3 nucleotides: TGCGCCAGCAGCTCCGGGACAGCCCGGCCGGAGGGCTACACCTTC.

The chain carries TRBV12-3 or TRBV12-4 and TRBJ1-1; D gene uncertain. The V gene lost 2 bases and the J gene lost 11 bases, with 12 bases spanning the gap. This CDR3 spans 12 amino acids. The CDR3 coding sequence is TGTGCCAGCAGTTTAATTCGTGGGGAGGCTTTCTTT. Its protein is CASSLIRGEAFF.

The rearrangement uses TRBV11-2 and TRBJ2-7; tentatively, D is TRBD1 or TRBD2 (6 bases each). The V and J ends lost 5 bases and 2 bases respectively, with 13 bases between them. CDR1 is SGHAT, CDR2 FQNNGV, per germline. CDR3 length equals 14 residues. The DNA of the CDR3 is TGTGCCAGCAGCGCCTTGGGGGGCCCCTACGAGCAGTACTTC. As protein: CASSALGGPYEQYF.

The V gene is TRBV11-3, the J gene TRBJ2-1, with D hard to call. V lost 5 bases, J lost 4 bases, and 21 bases lay in between. The CDR3 has 17 residues. The germline CDR1 and CDR2 sequences are SGHNT and YENEEA. The CDR3 here is CASSPRWPTEEYNEQFF. For the CDR3, the DNA is TGTGCCAGCAGCCCCCGGTGGCCTACAGAAGAGTACAATGAGCAGTTCTTC.

V usage is TRBV5-1 and J usage is TRBJ2-3; the match to TRBD2 covers 7 bases. Germline values: CDR1 SGHRS, CDR2 YFSETQ. V dropped 1 base and J dropped 4; count of bases not matched to a gene: 6. This CDR3 has 15 amino acids. For the CDR3, the DNA is TGCGCCAGCAGCTTGAGGGGAGGGCCCGCAGATACGCAGTATTTT. This codes for CASSLRGGPADTQYF.

CDR3 residues: CASSSLRGAAYEQYF. The CDR3 DNA follows: TGTGCCAGCAGCTCCTTGAGGGGAGCGGCCTACGAGCAGTACTTC. The chain employs TRBV7-8 and TRBJ2-7, with D possibly being TRBD1 or TRBD2 (5 bases each). The CDR3 extends over 15 amino acids. Germline assignment: CDR1 SGHVS and CDR2 FQNEAQ. Trimming removed 4 bases from V and 2 bases from J, with 15 bases in between.

This clone was observed a few times. The chain employs TRBV27 and TRBJ2-6, with D possibly TRBD1 on 6 matching bases. In germline, CDR1 is MNHEY, CDR2 SMNVEV (reference sequence). The ends were cut back, 4 bases at V and 2 bases at J, with 9 bases in the middle. This CDR3 has 15 amino acids. The chain's CDR3 is CASSSPGAGANVLTF. The CDR3 DNA reads TGTGCCAGCAGTTCCCCAGGGGCTGGGGCCAACGTCCTGACTTTC.

This clone was seen only a few times. Other DNA sequences in this specimen translate into the identical CDR3. The chain has TRBV12-3 or TRBV12-4 and TRBJ1-3; D is undetermined. V shed 3 bases and J shed 3 bases, with 3 bases lying between them. The CDR3 has 12 residues. The DNA of the CDR3 is TGTGCCAGCAGTTTGGGTGGAAACACCATATATTTT. Its translation is CASSLGGNTIYF.

The V call is TRBV15, the J call TRBJ1-5, with 9 bases aligning to TRBD1. The CDR3 length is 16 residues. V dropped 5 bases and J dropped 2; count of bases not matched to a gene: 7. Germline V lookup: CDR1 LNHNV, CDR2 YYDKDF (reference sequence). The CDR3: CATSGTGGWGNQPQHF. Here the CDR3 DNA reads TGTGCCACCAGCGGTACAGGGGGCTGGGGCAATCAGCCCCAGCATTTT.

This sequence joins TRBV6-2 or TRBV6-3 and TRBJ1-6; D gene uncertain. The ends were cut back, 0 bases at V and 13 bases at J, with 22 bases in the middle. The CDR3 runs to 17 residues. CDR1 is MNHEY and CDR2 is SVGEGT in the germline V gene. The CDR3: CASSYSSVKYVFEPLHF. In DNA form, the CDR3 reads TGTGCCAGCAGTTACTCCTCAGTCAAGTACGTGTTTGAGCCCCTCCACTTT.

V and J are TRBV5-1 and TRBJ1-1, with D possibly TRBD1 on 6 matching bases. V lost 3 bases and J 3 bases, leaving 21 bases between the germline ends. Germline CDR1 reads SGHRS; CDR2 reads YFSETQ. This CDR3 region has 17 residues. The CDR3 reads CASSSLGRGPQDTEAFF. CDR3 nucleotides: TGCGCCAGCAGCTCCCTTGGCAGGGGCCCCCAAGACACTGAAGCTTTCTTT.

The rearrangement uses TRBV4-1 and TRBJ1-1; tentative D call: TRBD1 (6 bases). CDR3 length: 22 residues. Germline V CDR1 and CDR2: MGHRA, YSYEKL. Trimming removed 0 bases from V and 1 base from J, with 30 bases in between. CDR3 nucleotides: TGCGCCAGCAGCCAAGATGGAGGGCTGGGACACCAGTCCATTGGATGGAACACTGAAGCTTTCTTT. Protein: CASSQDGGLGHQSIGWNTEAFF.

This chain connects TRBV3-1 (or the pseudogene TRBV3-2) to TRBJ2-3; D is perhaps TRBD1 or TRBD2 (5 bases each). In germline, CDR1 is LGHDT, CDR2 YNNKEL (reference sequence). This CDR3 is built from 16 residues. V lost 0 bases, J lost 7 bases, and 17 bases lay in between. Written as DNA, the CDR3 is TGTGCCAGCAGCCAAGAACAGGAAAGGTGGGGGAATACGCAGTATTTT. It specifies CASSQEQERWGNTQYF.

V usage is TRBV25-1 and J usage is TRBJ2-5; either TRBD1 or TRBD2 may supply D (6 bases each). Germline V gene sequence: CDR1 MGHDK, CDR2 SYGVNS. Trimming stripped 4 bases from V and 5 bases from J, with 17 bases between. CDR3 length: 15 amino acids. The CDR3 loop reads CASSVGGLGEETQYF. The CDR3 DNA reads TGTGCCAGCAGTGTGGGGGGCCTGGGGGAGGAGACCCAGTACTTC.

This chain joins TRBV28 and TRBJ1-2, with 9 bases aligning to TRBD1. With 4 bases clipped from V and 2 bases from J, the junction kept 2 bases outside the gene matches. The CDR3 is made up of 14 amino acids. The germline gives CDR1 MDHEN, CDR2 SYDVKM. The CDR3 loop reads CASSWGTGNYGYTF. The DNA of the CDR3 is TGTGCCAGCAGTTGGGGGACAGGGAACTATGGCTACACCTTC.

The chain couples TRBV19 to TRBJ2-3; D gene unclear. CDR1 LNHDA and CDR2 SQIVND come from the germline V gene (reference sequence). The CDR3 covers 14 residues. V was trimmed by 1 base and J by 1 base, leaving 6 bases between them. Written as DNA, the CDR3 is TGTGCCAGTAGTATAGGTCCGGGCACAGATACGCAGTATTTT. It encodes CASSIGPGTDTQYF.

The chain carries TRBV27 and TRBJ2-1; perhaps D is TRBD1 or TRBD2 (5 bases each). The V end lost 5 bases, the J end lost 0 bases, and 17 bases lay between the germline ends. Germline V gene sequence: CDR1 MNHEY, CDR2 SMNVEV (reference sequence). The CDR3 runs 17 residues. In DNA, the CDR3 is TGTGCCAGCAGTCCAATCCCCCCAGGGAGCTCCTACAATGAGCAGTTCTTC. This codes for CASSPIPPGSSYNEQFF.

This sequence joins TRBV21-1 and TRBJ1-1; TRBD1, the table's D call, was not compared with the DNA. TRBV21-1 is shown as a pseudogene. This CDR3 is 17 amino acids long. CDR3 DNA sequence: TGTGCCAGCAGCAGCCGGGACAGGGGGCGGATGAACACTGAAGCTTTCTTT. It encodes CASSSRDRGRMNTEAFF.

The table lists this clone with a few counts. The chain joins TRBV4-2 to TRBJ2-2, with 7 positions matching TRBD1. From germline, CDR1 is LGHNA and CDR2 YNFKEQ. The ends lost 1 base at V and 8 bases at J; junction bases unmatched: 1. The CDR3 is 13 amino acids. This chain's CDR3 is CASSQGQGGELFF. For the CDR3, the DNA is TGTGCCAGCAGCCAAGGACAGGGTGGGGAGCTGTTTTTT.

The chain is built from TRBV11-2 and TRBJ1-1, with D unresolved. Trimming cost V 1 base and J 4 bases, with 13 bases left between them. The CDR3 is 15 residues long. Germline V gene sequence: CDR1 SGHAT, CDR2 FQNNGV. The CDR3 bases are TGTGCCAGCAGCTTAGCCCCAACAGTAGGCACTGAAGCTTTCTTT. It specifies CASSLAPTVGTEAFF.

The chain is built from TRBV4-1 and TRBJ2-1; 8 bases line up with TRBD2. CDR3 length equals 15 residues. J lost 9 bases, V lost 4 bases, and 11 bases had no gene match. The germline CDR1 and CDR2 sequences are MGHRA and YSYEKL. For the CDR3, the DNA is TGCGCCAGCAGCCCCCTTGGCGGGGGGCTAGGTGAGCAGTTCTTC. It is translated as CASSPLGGGLGEQFF.

The genes are TRBV7-2 and TRBJ2-3, with 8 bases that match TRBD2. The V segment lost 5 bases and the J segment 4 bases; nucleotides outside the gene matches: 5. The CDR3 loop spans 14 amino acids. Germline CDR1 is SGHTA and CDR2 is FQGNSA. This CDR3 reads CASSLGLGADTQYF. CDR3 nucleotide sequence: TGTGCCAGCAGCCTGGGACTAGGGGCAGATACGCAGTATTTT.

This clone was observed once. CDR3 sequence: CASSRTSGQGNEKLFF. The CDR3 DNA sequence: TGCGCCAGCAGCCGTACCTCGGGACAGGGCAATGAAAAACTGTTTTTT. V gene TRBV4-1 combines with J gene TRBJ1-4, with 9 bases that match TRBD1. Germline CDR1 is MGHRA and CDR2 is YSYEKL. There are 16 residues in the CDR3. Trimming removed 4 bases from V and 5 bases from J; junction bases left unmatched: 8.

This chain connects TRBV6-1 to TRBJ2-7; TRBD2 aligns across 7 bases. J lost 2 bases, V lost 3 bases, and 19 bases had no gene match. CDR1 is MNHNS and CDR2 is SASEGT in the germline V gene. The CDR3 consists of 19 residues. CDR3 protein: CASSESGGRAMSRTYEQYF. In DNA, the CDR3 is TGTGCCAGCAGTGAGTCCGGGGGGAGGGCCATGTCGAGGACCTACGAGCAGTACTTC.

Turning to this clone: One end of the junction is discordant with germline, which a read error may explain. V gene TRBV19 combines with J gene TRBJ2-1; 9 bases are shared with TRBD1. Germline lookup yields CDR1 LNHDA and CDR2 SQIVND (reference sequence). The CDR3 spans 16 residues. The CDR3 loop reads CASTLMGQGSFNEQFF. The CDR3 bases are TGTGCCAGTACCCTAATGGGACAGGGATCCTTCAATGAGCAGTTCTTC.

Worth noting for this clone: Within the sample, other DNA sequences also encode this same CDR3. V gene TRBV6-6 combines with J gene TRBJ1-2, with D perhaps matching TRBD1 (5 bases). Germline V lookup: CDR1 MNHNY, CDR2 SVGAGI (reference sequence). This CDR3 spans 12 amino acids. Trimming pared 5 bases from V and 3 bases from J, leaving 7 bases between. CDR3 bases: TGTGCCAGCAGTCTGGGGGACTATGGCTACACCTTC. It yields the protein CASSLGDYGYTF.

The rearrangement links TRBV7-8 to TRBJ2-7; 9 bases map to TRBD1. V was clipped by 7 bases and J by 6 bases; unmatched bases: 10. The CDR3 is 14 amino acids. From germline, CDR1 is SGHVS and CDR2 FQNEAQ. CDR3 region: CASTLPGQGREQYF. The CDR3 DNA follows: TGTGCCAGCACCCTTCCCGGACAGGGGCGCGAGCAGTACTTC.

This chain uses TRBV7-3 with TRBJ2-2; D unclear. CDR1 is SGHTA and CDR2 is FQGTGA in the germline V gene. CDR3 length: 14 amino acids. V was shortened by 3 bases and J by 2 bases, with 7 bases between the two germline ends. The CDR3 region has the DNA TGTGCCAGCAGCTTGCAACCAAACACCGGGGAGCTGTTTTTT. Residues: CASSLQPNTGELFF. Variable domain in full (rest from reference TRBV7-3 and TRBJ2-2): GAGVSQTPSNKVTEKGKYVELRCDPISGHTALYWYRQSLGQGPEFLIYFQGTGAADDSGLPNDRFFAVRPEGSVSTLKIQRTERGDSAVYLCASSLQPNTGELFFGEGSRLTVL.

The rearrangement joins TRBV12-5 to TRBJ2-5, with D perhaps matching TRBD1 or TRBD2 (6 bases each). Trimming pared 6 bases from V and 2 bases from J, leaving 10 bases between. The CDR3 is 13 amino acids. Looked up from germline, CDR1 is LGHNT and CDR2 is FRNRAP. The CDR3 reads CASGRGLQETQYF. For the CDR3, the DNA is TGTGCTAGTGGCCGGGGGCTACAAGAGACCCAGTACTTC.